This T cell receptor (beta chain) derives from a study of T cell repertoires in cytomegalovirus infection. Across the study: Public TCR beta signatures indicated both CMV infection and matching HLA type.

This CDR3 is 13 amino acids long. Germline V gene lookup returns CDR1 SGHTA and CDR2 FQGTGA. Trimming pared 5 bases from V and 5 bases from J, leaving 11 bases between. TCRdb reprocessed the reads with MiXCR, giving one entry per CDR3 protein. This table has about 160,000 distinct CDR3 sequences, over 15% appearing once. Study-wide findings and caveats: HLA-C-restricted CMV clonotypes gave the most frequent clonotype in two of eight donors. The study identified carriers of CMV plus the relevant HLA from cumulative public TCR beta family frequency.

This clonotype was picked up a small number of times. No antigen is known for it. Material: CD8+ T cells from PBMCs. This rearrangement joins TRBV7-3 to TRBJ2-3; D is undetermined. This clonotype was sampled from a human donor in good health (CMV status not recorded). Some clones in this sample may be carry-over from other donors' samples. The CDR3 reads CASSINPLDTQYF. CDR3 DNA: TGTGCCAGCAGCATCAATCCCTTAGATACGCAGTATTTT.